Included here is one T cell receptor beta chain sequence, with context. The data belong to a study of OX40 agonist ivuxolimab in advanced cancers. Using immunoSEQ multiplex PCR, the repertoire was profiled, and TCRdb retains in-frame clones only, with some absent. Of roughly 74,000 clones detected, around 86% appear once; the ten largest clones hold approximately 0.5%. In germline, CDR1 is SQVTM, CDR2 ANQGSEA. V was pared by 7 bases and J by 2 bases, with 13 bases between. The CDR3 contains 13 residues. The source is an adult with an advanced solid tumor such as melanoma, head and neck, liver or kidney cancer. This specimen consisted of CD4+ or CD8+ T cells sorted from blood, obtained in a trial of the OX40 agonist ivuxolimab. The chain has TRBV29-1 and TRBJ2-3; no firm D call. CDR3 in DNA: TGCAGCGGGTGGGCCCTCACCACAGATACGCAGTATTTT. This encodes CSGWALTTDTQYF.